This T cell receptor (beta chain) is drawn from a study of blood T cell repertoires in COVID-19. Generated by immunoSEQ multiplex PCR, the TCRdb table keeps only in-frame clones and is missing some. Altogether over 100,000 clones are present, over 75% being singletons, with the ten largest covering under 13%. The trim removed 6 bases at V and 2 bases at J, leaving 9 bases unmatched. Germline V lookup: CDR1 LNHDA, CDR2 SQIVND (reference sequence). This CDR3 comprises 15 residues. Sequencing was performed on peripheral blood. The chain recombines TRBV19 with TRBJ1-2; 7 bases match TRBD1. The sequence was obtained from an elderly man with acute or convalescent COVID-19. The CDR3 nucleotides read TGTGCCAGTAGGGCAACAGGGGAGGCAAACTATGGCTACACCTTC. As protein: CASRATGEANYGYTF.